The clone carrying this T cell receptor (beta chain) occurred many times. Antigen specificity is unknown. The authors built TCR beta libraries using iRepertoire HTBI primers and Arm-PCR of CDR3 regions. Original handling: Samples jointly harbored 62 TRBV and 14 TRBJ segments. TCRdb recomputed calls from the multiplex PCR reads with MiXCR, one row per CDR3 protein. The V and J calls shown here were made by TCRdb, not taken from the authors' results. The data hold about 320,000 distinct CDR3 sequences, with 18% observed a single time. These data belong to a study of regulatory T cells in long-lasting Graves disease. Trimming shortened V by 3 bases and J by 7 bases, and 10 bases separated the two germline ends. The length of the CDR3 is 12 residues. Study observations and caveats: Patients with persistent disease showed a bias toward TRBV28, TRBJ1-2 and TRBJ2-5.

Time point in this sample: newly diagnosed GD, antithyroid drugs for less than 3 months. With RNA extracted from PBMCs as input, the TCR library was made. American Thyroid Association guidelines defined Graves' disease diagnosis. The sequenced sample was peripheral blood mononuclear cells (PBMCs), obtained at new diagnosis, from a patient treated with antithyroid drugs. The chain links TRBV12-3 or TRBV12-4 to TRBJ2-7; D may correspond to TRBD1 or TRBD2 (5 bases each). This clonotype was obtained from a female donor with Graves disease. The CDR3, as DNA: TGTGCCAGCAGTTTCTCGGGACGAGAGCAGTACTTC. It translates to CASSFSGREQYF.